The 9 T cell receptor beta chains given below trace back to one sample, sequenced in a study of shared clonotypes between healthy human individuals. Repertoires were generated with immunoSEQ multiplex PCR, while TCRdb's copy carries only in-frame clones and drops some. Altogether around 1,000,000 clones are present, 77% being singletons, with the ten largest covering almost 0.9%. The sample was memory CD4+ T cells from PBMCs. Subset in this sample: CD45RA-negative fraction. These receptors came from a man between 18 and 29 years old in good health. Some clones in this sample may be carry-over from other donors' samples.

Points on this clone: The CDR3 end shows no conserved phenylalanine or tryptophan, and so a read error is likely. The rearrangement joins TRBV5-1 to TRBJ2-7, with TRBD2 matching 9 bases. There are 15 residues in the CDR3. With V trimmed by 0 bases and J by 6 bases, 7 bases remained unmatched. Germline V gene data show CDR1 as SGHRS and CDR2 as YFSETQ. The CDR3 here is CASSLVSSGNVEQYL. In nucleotides, the CDR3 is TGCGCCAGCAGCTTGGTTTCTAGCGGGAACGTCGAGCAGTACCTC.

The V and J genes are TRBV5-1 and TRBJ2-7; no reliable D call. This CDR3 is built from 14 residues. The germline V gene encodes CDR1 SGHRS and CDR2 YFSETQ. Trimming left V 0 bases short and J 6 bases short, with 13 bases between. CDR3 residues: CASSLGQSPPEQYF. DNA of the CDR3: TGCGCCAGCAGCTTGGGTCAGTCCCCTCCCGAGCAGTACTTC.

The chain combines TRBV18 with TRBJ1-1; D is uncertain. The germline V gene has CDR1 KGHSH and CDR2 LQKENI. The CDR3 has 16 residues. Trimming shortened V by 2 bases and J by 0 bases, and 13 bases separated the two germline ends. The CDR3 protein is CASSPFTPDMNTEAFF. The CDR3 DNA is TGTGCCAGCTCACCATTTACTCCAGACATGAACACTGAAGCTTTCTTT. Looking up the rest from reference TRBV18 and TRBJ1-1 gives the full variable domain: NAGVMQNPRHLVRRRGQEARLRCSPMKGHSHVYWYRQLPEEGLKFMVYLQKENIIDESGMPKERFSAEFPKEGPSILRIQQVVRGDSAAYFCASSPFTPDMNTEAFFGQGTRLTVV.

This clone turned up a few times. The rearrangement joins TRBV5-4 to TRBJ1-2, with no clear D. The CDR3 loop spans 13 amino acids. Between the trimmed V and J ends, which lost 4 bases and 0 bases, there was a span of 7 bases. Looked up from germline, CDR1 is SGHNT and CDR2 is YYREEE (reference sequence). CDR3 loop: CASSIDTNYGYTF. The CDR3 bases are TGTGCCAGCAGCATCGACACTAACTATGGCTACACCTTC.

The V and J genes are TRBV5-4 and TRBJ2-2, with D perhaps given as TRBD1 or TRBD2 (5 bases each). Between the trimmed V and J ends, which lost 0 bases and 5 bases, there was a span of 8 bases. The CDR3 contains 14 residues. In germline, CDR1 is SGHNT, CDR2 YYREEE (reference sequence). The CDR3 region has the DNA TGTGCCAGCAGCTTGGTCGGGACGACCGGGGAGCTGTTTTTT. Translating gives CASSLVGTTGELFF. Based on the CDR3 plus reference TRBV5-4 and TRBJ2-2, the full variable domain is ETGVTQSPTHLIKTRGQQVTLRCSSQSGHNTVSWYQQALGQGPQFIFQYYREEENGRGNFPPRFSGLQFPNYSSELNVNALELDDSALYLCASSLVGTTGELFFGEGSRLTVL.

This sequence joins TRBV5-1 and TRBJ2-3; 12 bases match TRBD2. The germline V gene has CDR1 SGHRS and CDR2 YFSETQ. This CDR3 comprises 17 residues. Unmatched junction bases numbered 2, after V lost 0 bases and J lost 0 bases. CDR3 protein: CASSLGLAGVSTDTQYF. CDR3 in DNA: TGCGCCAGCAGCTTGGGACTAGCGGGAGTTAGCACAGATACGCAGTATTTT.

This clone was found many times. This chain joins TRBV5-4 and TRBJ1-2, with 9 bases fitting TRBD1. The CDR3 runs 14 residues. After removal of 4 bases from V and 1 base from J, the junction contained 2 bases not matched to a gene. The germline V gene has CDR1 SGHNT and CDR2 YYREEE (reference sequence). CDR3 in amino acids: CASSQGQGNYGYTF. CDR3 in DNA: TGTGCCAGCAGCCAGGGACAGGGTAACTATGGCTACACCTTC.

The chain has TRBV18 and TRBJ2-2, with D possibly being TRBD1 (5 bases). The CDR3 spans 15 residues. V lost 0 bases and J lost 5, with 10 bases in between. CDR1 and CDR2 from the germline V gene are KGHSH and LQKENI. CDR3 protein: CASSPPGHATGELFF. The CDR3, as DNA: TGTGCCAGCTCACCACCCGGACACGCGACCGGGGAGCTGTTTTTT.

The chain has TRBV29-1 and TRBJ2-2; 7 bases match TRBD2. The germline gives CDR1 SQVTM, CDR2 ANQGSEA. The junction had 18 bases not matched to a gene; V was cut back by 7 bases and J by 7 bases. The CDR3 is 16 residues long. CDR3 loop: CSGPWRWEGLSGELFF. The CDR3 DNA sequence: TGCAGCGGGCCTTGGCGGTGGGAGGGCCTTAGCGGGGAGCTGTTTTTT.